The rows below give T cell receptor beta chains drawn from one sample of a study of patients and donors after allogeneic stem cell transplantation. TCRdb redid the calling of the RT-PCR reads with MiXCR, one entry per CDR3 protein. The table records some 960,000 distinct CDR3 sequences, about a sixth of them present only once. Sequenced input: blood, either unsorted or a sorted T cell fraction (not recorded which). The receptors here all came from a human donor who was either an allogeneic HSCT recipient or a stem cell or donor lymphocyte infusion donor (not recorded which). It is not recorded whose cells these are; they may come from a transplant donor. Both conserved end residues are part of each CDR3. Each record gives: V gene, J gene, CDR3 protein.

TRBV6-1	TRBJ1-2	CASSRARQGGGYTF
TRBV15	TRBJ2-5	CATSGHTSQETQYF
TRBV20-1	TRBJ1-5	CSAREIRPYYSNQPQHF
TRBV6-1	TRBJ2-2	CCFRDSNTGELFF
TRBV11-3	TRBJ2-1	CASRNGDGPYNEQFF
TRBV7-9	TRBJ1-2	CASSLGAMGYGYTF
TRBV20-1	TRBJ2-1	CSASPGVTYNEQFF
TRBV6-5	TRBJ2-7	CASSRGHREQYF
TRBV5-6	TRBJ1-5	CASSLRNAGLSQPQHF
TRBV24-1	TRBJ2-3	CATSEGTDTQYF
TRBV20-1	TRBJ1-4	CSARVADRGQKLFF
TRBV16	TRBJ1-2	CASSLHQGGRNGYTF
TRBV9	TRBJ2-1	CASSVTWSSYNEQFF
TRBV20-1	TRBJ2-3	CSARDVLAGGRTRKDTQYF
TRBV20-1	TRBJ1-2	CSAPGTGGILDYGYTF
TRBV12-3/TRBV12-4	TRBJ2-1	CASSPVGEQFF
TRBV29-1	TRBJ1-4	CSVEGPAATNEKLFF
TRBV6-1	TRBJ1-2	CASIARFSGWGSGYTF
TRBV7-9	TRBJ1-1	CASSLDTGSEWNTEAFF
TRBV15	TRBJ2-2	CATSRLTGAGNTGELFF
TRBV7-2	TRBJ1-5	CASSQEGGPQHF
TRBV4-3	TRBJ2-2	CASSQRARGANTGELFF
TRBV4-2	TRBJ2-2	CAAKGEGRVDTGELFF
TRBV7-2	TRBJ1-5	CASSPTTGNQPQHF
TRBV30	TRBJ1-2	CAWSQGSYYGYTF
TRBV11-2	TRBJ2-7	CASSAGVFYEQYF
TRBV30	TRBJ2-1	CAWSVRRGAYNEQFF
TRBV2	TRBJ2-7	CASSPLKTVRKDEQYF